The rows below give T cell receptor beta chains drawn from one sample of a study of CD8+CD57+ T cells in acquired aplastic anemia. TCRdb re-called the reads through MiXCR, storing one row per CDR3 protein. Here the sample spans 200,000 to 250,000 distinct CDR3 sequences, under 65% being singletons. The specimen was sorted CD4+, CD8+, or CD8+CD57+ T cells (not recorded which) from PBMCs. The receptors here all came from a human donor in good health. CDR3s include the opening cysteine and the closing phenylalanine or tryptophan. Fields, in order: V gene, D gene, J gene, clone size, CDR3 protein, CDR3 DNA. A D gene is named only where the DNA matches it firmly. Clone size, where shown, is once, few, many, or a class for clones that have expanded.

v_gene: TRBV24-1; d_gene: TRBD1; j_gene: TRBJ2-1; abundance: -; CDR3aa: CATSDLTGGEQFF; CDR3nt: TGTGCCACCAGTGATCTGACAGGGGGTGAGCAGTTCTTC
v_gene: TRBV7-2; d_gene: -; j_gene: TRBJ2-7; abundance: once; CDR3aa: CASSLPPPYEQYF; CDR3nt: TGTGCCAGCAGCTTACCCCCTCCCTACGAGCAGTACTTC
v_gene: TRBV20-1; d_gene: -; j_gene: TRBJ2-7; abundance: many; CDR3aa: CSATGATSTGSYEQYF; CDR3nt: TGCAGTGCTACCGGAGCCACTTCGACGGGCTCCTACGAGCAGTACTTC
v_gene: TRBV2; d_gene: TRBD2; j_gene: TRBJ2-3; abundance: once; CDR3aa: CASSREAGGGDTQYF; CDR3nt: TGTGCCAGCAGCAGGGAAGCGGGAGGGGGGGATACGCAGTATTTT
v_gene: TRBV15; d_gene: -; j_gene: TRBJ2-2; abundance: -; CDR3aa: CATSPEGGEGWNTGELFF; CDR3nt: TGTGCCACCAGCCCTGAGGGGGGTGAGGGATGGAACACCGGGGAGCTGTTTTTT
v_gene: TRBV7-9; d_gene: TRBD1; j_gene: TRBJ2-1; abundance: many; CDR3aa: CASSQPEDRANYNEQFF; CDR3nt: TGTGCCAGCAGTCAACCGGAGGACAGGGCAAACTACAATGAGCAGTTCTTC
v_gene: TRBV7-8; d_gene: TRBD1; j_gene: TRBJ1-6; abundance: -; CDR3aa: CASSRQGADNSPLHF; CDR3nt: TGTGCCAGCAGCAGACAGGGGGCAGATAATTCACCCCTCCACTTT
v_gene: TRBV5-1; d_gene: TRBD2; j_gene: TRBJ2-5; abundance: -; CDR3aa: CASKPISGEETQYF; CDR3nt: TGCGCCAGCAAACCGATTAGCGGGGAAGAGACCCAGTACTTC
v_gene: TRBV28; d_gene: -; j_gene: TRBJ1-5; abundance: many; CDR3aa: CASSATDQPQHF; CDR3nt: TGTGCCAGCAGTGCCACGGATCAGCCCCAGCATTTT
v_gene: TRBV5-6; d_gene: TRBD2; j_gene: TRBJ2-2; abundance: -; CDR3aa: CASSQWGGQTGELFF; CDR3nt: TGTGCCAGCAGCCAATGGGGGGGTCAGACCGGGGAGCTGTTTTTT
v_gene: TRBV7-9; d_gene: -; j_gene: TRBJ2-3; abundance: -; CDR3aa: CASSLVGNSGQDTQYF; CDR3nt: TGTGCCAGCAGCTTAGTGGGGAATAGTGGTCAAGATACGCAGTATTTT
v_gene: TRBV29-1; d_gene: -; j_gene: TRBJ2-1; abundance: many; CDR3aa: CSVDGQSYNEQFF; CDR3nt: TGCAGCGTGGATGGACAGTCATACAATGAGCAGTTCTTC
v_gene: TRBV4-2; d_gene: -; j_gene: TRBJ2-7; abundance: many; CDR3aa: CASSQLTGTYYEQYF; CDR3nt: TGTGCCAGCAGCCAACTAACAGGGACCTACTACGAGCAGTACTTC